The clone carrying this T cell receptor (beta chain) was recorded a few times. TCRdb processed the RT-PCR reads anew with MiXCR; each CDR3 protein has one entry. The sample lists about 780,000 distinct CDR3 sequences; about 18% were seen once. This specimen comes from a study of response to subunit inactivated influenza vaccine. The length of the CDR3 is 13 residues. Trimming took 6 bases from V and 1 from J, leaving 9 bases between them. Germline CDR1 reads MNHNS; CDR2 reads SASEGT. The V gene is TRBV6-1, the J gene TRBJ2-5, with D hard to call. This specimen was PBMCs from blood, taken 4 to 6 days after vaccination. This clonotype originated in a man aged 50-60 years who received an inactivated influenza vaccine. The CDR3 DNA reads TGTGCCAGCAGGTTCGGATCCCAAGAGACCCAGTACTTC. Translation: CASRFGSQETQYF.